The 19 T cell receptor beta chains presented below share a single source sample, sequenced in a study of blood T cell repertoires in COVID-19. Sequenced by immunoSEQ multiplex PCR; TCRdb stores in-frame clones only, minus some. This table holds approximately 70,000 clones, around 87% found once. The sequencing sample was made of peripheral blood. These receptors originate from a woman aged 55-69 years with acute or convalescent COVID-19.

V is TRBV9 and J is TRBJ2-3; 9 nucleotides agree with TRBD2. The CDR3 sequence is 15 residues long. J was trimmed by 5 bases and V by 2 bases; bases with no gene match: 6. The V gene's germline CDR1 is SGDLS and CDR2 YYNGEE. The CDR3 loop reads CASSVPSGERDTQYF. CDR3 sequence (DNA): TGTGCCAGCAGCGTTCCTAGCGGGGAGCGAGATACGCAGTATTTT.

The genes are TRBV6-2 or TRBV6-3 and TRBJ1-1, with a weak D call TRBD1 (6 bases). Between the trimmed V and J ends, which lost 4 bases and 7 bases, there was a span of 19 bases. Germline V gene lookup returns CDR1 MNHEY and CDR2 SVGEGT. The CDR3 loop spans 15 amino acids. CDR3 region: CASSLDSWKTFEAFF. In nucleotides, the CDR3 is TGTGCCAGCAGTTTGGACAGTTGGAAAACGTTTGAAGCTTTCTTT.

The chain recombines TRBV7-8 with TRBJ2-1; a possible D gene is TRBD1 (6 bases). Per germline, CDR1 SGHVS and CDR2 FQNEAQ. The V gene lost 5 bases and the J gene lost 6 bases, with 17 bases spanning the gap. The CDR3 contains 15 residues. The CDR3 sequence: CASSPYRASRNEQFF. The CDR3 region has the DNA TGTGCCAGCAGCCCTTACAGGGCTTCCCGCAATGAGCAGTTCTTC.

The V and J genes are TRBV7-9 and TRBJ2-1; 9 bases agree with TRBD2. The CDR3 contains 16 residues. Germline CDR1 reads SEHNR; CDR2 reads FQNEAQ (reference sequence). V lost 6 bases and J lost 4; bases outside the gene matches: 10. The CDR3 DNA reads TGTGCCAGCAGTCCTAGAGGGACTAGCTCGTACAATGAGCAGTTCTTC. Protein product: CASSPRGTSSYNEQFF.

This clone was found once. The chain combines TRBV5-1 with TRBJ1-3; 11 bases are shared with TRBD1. The CDR3 extends over 16 amino acids. V shed 3 bases and J 3 bases; nucleotides not matched to a gene: 5. The germline gives CDR1 SGHRS, CDR2 YFSETQ. CDR3 DNA sequence: TGCGCCAGCAGCTATGGACAGGGGGCTTTTGGAAACACCATATATTTT. Translated: CASSYGQGAFGNTIYF. The full variable domain, in which reference TRBV5-1 and TRBJ1-3 provide the parts outside the CDR3, is KAGVTQTPRYLIKTRGQQVTLSCSPISGHRSVSWYQQTPGQGLQFLFEYFSETQRNKGNFPGRFSGRQFSNSRSEMNVSTLELGDSALYLCASSYGQGAFGNTIYFGEGSWLTVV.

The chain links TRBV4-1 to TRBJ1-1; D perhaps matches TRBD1 (6 bases). Between the trimmed V and J ends, which lost 4 bases and 7 bases, there was a span of 19 bases. From germline, CDR1 is MGHRA and CDR2 YSYEKL. The CDR3 extends over 15 amino acids. Written as DNA, the CDR3 is TGCGCCAGCAGCCCCCAACGGAACAGGGCCAATGAAGCTTTCTTT. Encoded protein: CASSPQRNRANEAFF.

The rearrangement joins TRBV27 to TRBJ1-5, with D maybe TRBD1 (6 bases). CDR3 length: 15 amino acids. V was shortened by 5 bases and J by 6 bases, with 17 bases between the two germline ends. Germline V gives CDR1 MNHEY, CDR2 SMNVEV (reference sequence). CDR3 nucleotides: TGTGCCAGCAGTGCCCTGGCAGGGGAGGGTCAGCCCCAGCATTTT. It encodes CASSALAGEGQPQHF.

V gene TRBV29-1 combines with J gene TRBJ1-2; D is possibly TRBD1 (6 bases). The CDR3 has 14 residues. The V end was cut by 3 bases, the J end by 2 bases, with 13 bases between. Per germline, CDR1 SQVTM and CDR2 ANQGSEA. The DNA for the CDR3 is TGCAGCGTTGAGCACCTGACAGGCAACTATGGCTACACCTTC. This translates into CSVEHLTGNYGYTF.

The chain links TRBV3-1 (or the pseudogene TRBV3-2) to TRBJ2-3, with 10 positions matching TRBD2. Germline CDR1 reads LGHDT; CDR2 reads YNNKEL (reference sequence). The V gene end was trimmed by 5 bases and the J gene end by 2 bases; junction bases not matched to a gene: 7. The CDR3 runs to 16 residues. The CDR3 reads CASSALLAGNTDTQYF. Here the CDR3 DNA reads TGTGCCAGCAGCGCGTTACTAGCGGGAAACACAGATACGCAGTATTTT.

The chain uses TRBV5-1 and TRBJ2-7; unclear D gene. CDR1 and CDR2 from the germline V gene are SGHRS and YFSETQ. The CDR3 contains 14 residues. V was cut by 0 bases and J by 0 bases, with 7 bases left in between. For the CDR3, the DNA is TGCGCCAGCAGCTTGGGCCCTAGCTCCTACGAGCAGTACGTC. Translating gives CASSLGPSSYEQYV.

The rearrangement joins TRBV5-8 to TRBJ2-4, with D possibly being TRBD1 (6 bases). V lost 3 bases and J 0 bases, leaving 13 bases between the germline ends. Germline CDR1 SGHTS, CDR2 YDEGEE. This CDR3 region has 16 residues. CDR3 nucleotide sequence: TGTGCCAGCAGCTGGGGGCAACCCCAAGCCAAAAACATTCAGTACTTC. It encodes CASSWGQPQAKNIQYF.

This clone was counted only a few times. This chain links TRBV10-1 with TRBJ1-6; D uncertain. The CDR3 consists of 14 residues. V was trimmed by 5 bases and J by 7 bases, leaving 12 bases between them. CDR1 WNHNN and CDR2 SYGVQD come from the germline V gene (reference sequence). The CDR3 DNA is TGCGCCAGCAGTTATATACCCCGGAATTCACCCCTCCACTTT. It is translated as CASSYIPRNSPLHF.

This clone has only a few counts. CDR3 coding DNA: TGTGCCAGCAGTGAAACAGGGGTAGGATCACCCCTCCACTTT. Protein sequence: CASSETGVGSPLHF. V and J are TRBV25-1 and TRBJ1-6, with 7 bases that match TRBD1. CDR3 length: 14 amino acids. The germline gives CDR1 MGHDK, CDR2 SYGVNS. V trimming: 2 bases; J trimming: 10 bases; junction bases outside the gene matches: 5.

The chain combines TRBV6-5 with TRBJ2-1; 8 nucleotides align to TRBD2. The CDR3 is 14 amino acids. V trimming: 8 bases; J trimming: 6 bases; junction bases outside the gene matches: 9. Germline values: CDR1 MNHEY, CDR2 SVGAGI. Here the CDR3 DNA reads TGTGCCAGCTGGTTTGCGGGGGGTTCCAATGAGCAGTTCTTC. Protein sequence: CASWFAGGSNEQFF.

The rearrangement links TRBV7-2 to TRBJ2-5, with a tentative D call TRBD2 (5 bases). Germline assignment: CDR1 SGHTA and CDR2 FQGNSA. The CDR3 covers 13 residues. Between the trimmed V and J ends, which lost 5 bases and 9 bases, there was a span of 16 bases. CDR3 sequence reads: CASSPQREMAQYF. The CDR3 nucleotides read TGTGCCAGCAGCCCGCAGAGGGAGATGGCCCAGTACTTC.

The gene calls are TRBV6-1 and TRBJ1-1; maybe TRBD1 (6 bases). Germline V CDR1 and CDR2: MNHNS, SASEGT. V shed 2 bases and J shed 4 bases, with 8 bases lying between them. This CDR3 has 13 residues. The CDR3 sequence is CASSELGATEAFF. The CDR3 nucleotides are TGTGCCAGCAGTGAATTGGGGGCCACTGAAGCTTTCTTT.

This clone was observed once. V usage is TRBV7-2 and J usage is TRBJ2-3; 8 bases are shared with TRBD2. Germline loops: CDR1 SGHTA, CDR2 FQGNSA. The CDR3 contains 15 residues. V was clipped by 3 bases and J by 3 bases; unmatched bases: 5. For the CDR3, the DNA is TGTGCCAGCAGCTTGAAGCGGGAGAGGACAGATACGCAGTATTTT. It specifies CASSLKRERTDTQYF.

The chain combines TRBV15 with TRBJ1-4, with D possibly TRBD1 on 5 matching bases. Germline V lookup: CDR1 LNHNV, CDR2 YYDKDF (reference sequence). V was clipped by 4 bases and J by 2 bases, with 8 bases between them. CDR3 size: 14 residues. The CDR3 region is CATSTRQTNEKLFF. CDR3 DNA: TGTGCCACCAGCACGCGACAGACTAATGAAAAACTGTTTTTT. Full variable domain (missing parts from reference TRBV15 and TRBJ1-4): DAMVIQNPRYQVTQFGKPVTLSCSQTLNHNVMYWYQQKSSQAPKLLFHYYDKDFNNEADTPDNFQSRRPNTSFCFLDIRSPGLGDTAMYLCATSTRQTNEKLFFGSGTQLSVL.

The chain carries TRBV5-6 and TRBJ1-2; D is unclear. V was shortened by 3 bases and J by 2 bases, with 11 bases between the two germline ends. The CDR3 has 14 residues. Germline loops: CDR1 SGHDT, CDR2 YYEEEE. The CDR3: CASSSPQVNYGYTF. In DNA form, the CDR3 reads TGTGCCAGCAGCTCACCCCAGGTGAACTATGGCTACACCTTC.